The clone carrying this T cell receptor (beta chain) was seen once. The source of the sample is a study of cytomegalovirus exposure and HLA in healthy donors. The PCR contained 60 Vbeta and 13 Jbeta primers. Profiling relied on immunoSEQ multiplex PCR, and the TCRdb table lists in-frame clones only, not all of them. The table records about 98,000 clones, more than 60% of them present only once. Germline CDR1 is SGHRS and CDR2 is YFSETQ. Trimming left V 3 bases short and J 0 bases short, with 12 bases between. CDR3 length equals 15 residues. The sequenced sample was PBMCs. The chain has TRBV5-1 and TRBJ1-1; maybe TRBD1 (6 bases). The TCR originated in a man aged 50 to 60 in good health and CMV-seronegative. DNA for the CDR3: TGCGCCAGCAGCTCGGCAGGGGACATGAACACTGAAGCTTTCTTT. Translated, it gives CASSSAGDMNTEAFF. Drawing the rest from reference TRBV5-1 and TRBJ1-1, the complete variable domain is KAGVTQTPRYLIKTRGQQVTLSCSPISGHRSVSWYQQTPGQGLQFLFEYFSETQRNKGNFPGRFSGRQFSNSRSEMNVSTLELGDSALYLCASSSAGDMNTEAFFGQGTRLTVV.